Listed here are 5 T cell receptor beta chains from one sample, sequenced in a study of T cells after yellow fever vaccination. TCRdb used MiXCR to reprocess the 5' RACE reads, holding one entry per CDR3 protein. Here the sample spans roughly 160,000 distinct CDR3 sequences, 7% to 10% being singletons. The sample was CD8+ T cells sorted from PBMCs, taken 45 days after the yellow fever booster vaccination. These receptors all come from a man aged 18 to 29 who received the YFV17D yellow fever vaccine.

This clonotype has a handful of counts. The chain uses TRBV7-9 and TRBJ2-2; tentatively, D is TRBD1 or TRBD2 (5 bases each). This CDR3 has 15 residues. Germline-derived CDR1 and CDR2 are SEHNR and FQNEAQ (reference sequence). V was clipped by 5 bases and J by 2 bases, with 12 bases between them. The CDR3 region is CASSPGRINTGELFF. The CDR3 coding sequence is TGTGCCAGCAGCCCGGGACGGATCAACACCGGGGAGCTGTTTTTT.

This clonotype was seen a few times. The chain uses TRBV6-6 and TRBJ2-6, with D perhaps matching TRBD1 or TRBD2 (5 bases each). The CDR3 contains 16 residues. Germline V CDR1 and CDR2: MNHNY, SVGAGI (reference sequence). V was shortened by 7 bases and J by 2 bases, with 15 bases between the two germline ends. CDR3 residues: CASKRGALTGANVLTF. Written as DNA, the CDR3 is TGTGCCAGCAAGCGAGGGGCCCTCACTGGGGCCAACGTCCTGACTTTC.

The chain joins TRBV29-1 to TRBJ1-2; perhaps TRBD1 as D (6 bases). The CDR3 has 16 residues. Trimming took 0 bases from V and 1 from J, leaving 15 bases between them. Germline CDR1 reads SQVTM; CDR2 reads ANQGSEA. The CDR3 DNA follows: TGCAGCGTTGAAGACCCCGGGACACCCAATAACTATGGCTACACCTTC. This sequence encodes CSVEDPGTPNNYGYTF. Variable domain in full (rest from reference TRBV29-1 and TRBJ1-2): SAVISQKPSRDICQRGTSLTIQCQVDSQVTMMFWYRQQPGQSLTLIATANQGSEATYESGFVIDKFPISRPNLTFSTLTVSNMSPEDSSIYLCSVEDPGTPNNYGYTFGSGTRLTVV.

This clonotype has just a few counts. This chain joins TRBV7-9 and TRBJ1-3; no firm D call. Germline V gives CDR1 SEHNR, CDR2 FQNEAQ (reference sequence). There are 14 residues in the CDR3. V was clipped by 2 bases and J by 1 base, with 6 bases between them. The CDR3 spells CASSLKESGNTIYF. The CDR3 DNA reads TGTGCCAGCAGCTTAAAAGAGTCTGGAAACACCATATATTTT.

This clonotype turned up a few times. This chain connects TRBV15 to TRBJ2-5; no definite D call. The CDR3 is 15 residues long. Trimming cost V 1 base and J 0 bases, with 9 bases left between them. Per the germline V gene, CDR1 is LNHNV and CDR2 is YYDKDF (reference sequence). Here the CDR3 reads CATSRVVADQETQYF. CDR3 coding DNA: TGTGCCACCAGCAGAGTGGTGGCAGACCAAGAGACCCAGTACTTC.